These 27 T cell receptor beta chains were all obtained from the same sample, sequenced in a study of vaccination and CD4 T cells after COVID-19. The treatment here: approximately nine-day PBMC culture with coronavirus spike peptide pools or control peptides (ViraFEST assay). An Oncomine TCR Beta short-read assay was used to sequence the DNA from cultured CD4+ T cells. TCRdb fed the PCR reads into MiXCR, producing one record per CDR3 protein. Found here are 12,000 to 15,000 distinct CDR3 sequences, roughly 34% of them singletons; the top ten hold roughly 38%. These TCRs are of unknown antigen specificity. Sequenced input: cultured CD4+ T cells from blood. These receptors were taken from a human donor with COVID-19.

The chain uses TRBV6-1 and TRBJ2-5; TRBD1 agrees at 7 bases. Trimming took 6 bases from V and 4 from J; bases not matched to a gene: 11. This CDR3 contains 15 residues. Germline CDR1 MNHNS, CDR2 SASEGT. In DNA form, the CDR3 reads TGTGCCAGCAGAGTTAGACAGGGAACGGGAGAGACCCAGTACTTC. It codes for CASRVRQGTGETQYF.

V and J are TRBV5-1 and TRBJ2-2; no clear D. CDR1 and CDR2 (germline): SGHRS, YFSETQ. The germline V and J ends were trimmed by 5 bases and 6 bases, with 11 bases remaining between them. CDR3 size: 13 residues. This CDR3 is CASRPEGPGELFF. Written as DNA, the CDR3 is TGCGCCAGCAGACCCGAAGGTCCCGGGGAGCTGTTTTTT.

The chain links TRBV28 to TRBJ1-6, with D possibly matching TRBD1 (5 bases). Germline CDR1 and CDR2: MDHEN and SYDVKM. Trimming took off 6 bases at V and 9 bases at J, with 12 bases between the two ends. This CDR3 contains 13 residues. The CDR3 DNA sequence: TGTGCCAGCAGCCGACAGCTCGGTTCACCCCTCCACTTT. Encoded protein: CASSRQLGSPLHF.

This rearrangement joins TRBV6-5 to TRBJ1-1; D unclear. The CDR3 runs 14 residues. In germline, CDR1 is MNHEY, CDR2 SVGAGI. V lost 2 bases and J lost 1, with 8 bases in between. CDR3 DNA: TGTGCCAGCAGTTACAAGGCCAAGAACACTGAAGCTTTCTTT. This sequence encodes CASSYKAKNTEAFF.

V gene TRBV28 combines with J gene TRBJ1-5; 8 positions agree with TRBD1. V was clipped by 0 bases and J by 6 bases; unmatched bases: 4. The CDR3 sequence is 15 residues long. Germline-derived CDR1 and CDR2 are MDHEN and SYDVKM. CDR3 amino acids: CASSLWDRVTQPQHF. CDR3 in DNA: TGTGCCAGCAGTTTATGGGACAGGGTAACTCAGCCCCAGCATTTT.

The chain carries TRBV5-1 and TRBJ2-7; 8 bases map to TRBD2. Germline loops: CDR1 SGHRS, CDR2 YFSETQ. This CDR3 has 14 amino acids. The trim removed 3 bases at V and 3 bases at J, leaving 5 bases unmatched. The CDR3: CASSSGLGGYEQYF. The CDR3 DNA reads TGCGCCAGCAGCTCGGGACTAGGAGGCTACGAGCAGTACTTC.

In its sample, this clonotype was seen a few times. The chain recombines TRBV7-2 with TRBJ1-6, with D tentatively TRBD1 (5 bases). V lost 1 base to trimming and J lost 7 bases, with 11 bases between them. Germline CDR1 and CDR2: SGHTA and FQGNSA. The CDR3 sequence is 15 residues long. CDR3 sequence reads: CASSLVRDGNSPLHF. CDR3 in DNA: TGTGCCAGCAGCTTAGTCAGGGACGGGAATTCACCCCTCCACTTT. The full variable domain, with the rest looked up from reference TRBV7-2 and TRBJ1-6, is GAGVSQSPSNKVTEKGKDVELRCDPISGHTALYWYRQSLGQGLEFLIYFQGNSAPDKSGLPSDRFSAERTGGSVSTLTIQRTQQEDSAVYLCASSLVRDGNSPLHFGNGTRLTVT.

A few counts support this clonotype. This sequence joins TRBV7-9 and TRBJ1-3, with D possibly being TRBD1 (5 bases). This CDR3 has 15 residues. The germline V gene has CDR1 SEHNR and CDR2 FQNEAQ (reference sequence). Trimming shortened V by 5 bases and J by 3 bases, and 14 bases separated the two germline ends. The CDR3 bases are TGTGCCAGCAGCCGCGCCGGGACGATTGGAAACACCATATATTTT. Translating gives CASSRAGTIGNTIYF.

This clonotype has a handful of counts. The chain uses TRBV6-1 and TRBJ2-3, with D perhaps matching TRBD2 (5 bases). This CDR3 is 18 amino acids long. Trimming took off 5 bases at V and 3 bases at J, with 24 bases between the two ends. CDR1 is MNHNS and CDR2 is SASEGT in the germline V gene. Written as DNA, the CDR3 is TGTGCCAGCAGTCCCCTTGGGAGAGGGAACAGAGGGACAGATACGCAGTATTTT. It translates to CASSPLGRGNRGTDTQYF.

The sample holds a few counts of this clonotype. V and J are TRBV27 and TRBJ1-5; no clear D gene. Per germline, CDR1 MNHEY and CDR2 SMNVEV (reference sequence). The CDR3 is 15 amino acids. Between the trimmed V and J ends, which lost 3 bases and 4 bases, there was a span of 13 bases. The CDR3 loop is CASSFYPTENQPQHF. DNA of the CDR3: TGTGCCAGCAGTTTTTACCCAACAGAGAATCAGCCCCAGCATTTT.

The chain is built from TRBV20-1 and TRBJ1-2; D might be TRBD1 (5 bases). The CDR3 runs to 13 residues. Trimming took off 2 bases at V and 1 base at J, with 8 bases between the two ends. Germline V gene lookup returns CDR1 DFQATT and CDR2 SNEGSKA (reference sequence). As DNA, the CDR3 is TGCAGTGCTAGACAGGGCCGTAACTATGGCTACACCTTC. Encoded protein: CSARQGRNYGYTF.

J is TRBJ2-5 and V is TRBV11-3, with TRBD2 identical over 13 bases. CDR3 length equals 18 residues. Germline V gives CDR1 SGHNT, CDR2 YENEEA. The V segment lost 7 bases and the J segment 5 bases; nucleotides outside the gene matches: 16. This chain's CDR3 is CASTLGLAGTRGRETQYF. Written as DNA, the CDR3 is TGTGCCAGCACCCTGGGACTAGCGGGGACTCGCGGTCGGGAGACCCAGTACTTC.

V is TRBV4-3 and J is TRBJ1-2, with D possibly being TRBD1 (5 bases). This CDR3 is built from 13 residues. The germline V gene encodes CDR1 LGHNA and CDR2 YSLEER. V was shortened by 1 base and J by 9 bases, with 12 bases between the two germline ends. The DNA of the CDR3 is TGCGCCAGCAGCCAAGTCTCGGCAGGGCGCTACACCTTC. Translated, it gives CASSQVSAGRYTF.

This clonotype was seen a few times. The chain uses TRBV20-1 and TRBJ1-2; D gene ambiguous. There are 12 residues in the CDR3. V shed 0 bases and J shed 7 bases, with 9 bases lying between them. Germline CDR1 reads DFQATT; CDR2 reads SNEGSKA (reference sequence). CDR3 bases: TGCAGTGCTAGAGATGCGGCCAGTGGCTACACCTTC. This encodes CSARDAASGYTF.

V and J are TRBV30 and TRBJ2-7; 8 bases are shared with TRBD1. With 0 bases clipped from V and 1 base from J, the junction kept 5 bases outside the gene matches. Looked up from germline, CDR1 is GTSNPN and CDR2 is SVGIG (reference sequence). The CDR3 contains 15 residues. The CDR3 loop is CAWSVADRGSYEQYF. DNA of the CDR3: TGTGCCTGGAGTGTTGCCGACAGGGGATCCTACGAGCAGTACTTC.

This clonotype was seen more than once but under ten times. V usage is TRBV6-1 and J usage is TRBJ2-3; D call uncertain. The V and J ends lost 8 bases and 0 bases respectively, with 6 bases between them. CDR3 length equals 12 residues. Germline V gene data show CDR1 as MNHNS and CDR2 as SASEGT. The CDR3 is CASATSTDTQYF. The CDR3 coding sequence is TGTGCCAGCGCCACGAGCACAGATACGCAGTATTTT.

The chain links TRBV20-1 to TRBJ1-5; tentative D call: TRBD1 (6 bases). There are 14 residues in the CDR3. Trimming cost V 2 bases and J 3 bases, with 11 bases left between them. CDR1 is DFQATT, CDR2 SNEGSKA, per germline (reference sequence). CDR3 residues: CSARPGAFNQPQHF. DNA for the CDR3: TGCAGTGCTAGACCAGGGGCCTTCAATCAGCCCCAGCATTTT.

The chain employs TRBV20-1 and TRBJ2-1; 11 nucleotides match TRBD2. Germline V gene sequence: CDR1 DFQATT, CDR2 SNEGSKA (reference sequence). The ends lost 2 bases at V and 7 bases at J; junction bases unmatched: 7. There are 15 residues in the CDR3. The CDR3 coding sequence is TGCAGTGCTAGACCCAGACTAGCGGGGAAGAATGAGCAGTTCTTC. It specifies CSARPRLAGKNEQFF.

A few counts support this clonotype. V gene TRBV19 combines with J gene TRBJ1-1, with D possibly being TRBD1 (6 bases). This CDR3 is 14 amino acids long. Trimming pared 5 bases from V and 4 bases from J, leaving 14 bases between. CDR1 and CDR2 (germline): LNHDA, SQIVND (reference sequence). The CDR3 spells CASSLGGASTEAFF. DNA of the CDR3: TGTGCCAGTAGTCTAGGGGGGGCCAGCACTGAAGCTTTCTTT.

With respect to this clonotype: The junction differs from germline at one of its ends, possibly a read error. The V and J genes are TRBV5-1 and TRBJ2-5; TRBD2 might be the D (6 bases). CDR1 and CDR2 (germline): SGHRS, YFSETQ. The CDR3 runs 12 residues. The CDR3 sequence: CASSSREETPYF. The DNA of the CDR3 is TGCGCCAGCAGCTCCAGGGAGGAGACCCCGTACTTC.

This sequence joins TRBV5-5 and TRBJ1-2; D gene ambiguous. Trimming shortened V by 4 bases and J by 5 bases, and 15 bases separated the two germline ends. CDR1 and CDR2 (germline): SGHKS, YYEKEE (reference sequence). The CDR3 has 14 residues. As DNA, the CDR3 is TGTGCCAGCAGCCAGGCGCGGACTGAATATGGCTACACCTTC. Its translation is CASSQARTEYGYTF.

A remark on this clonotype: The germline gene is not matched at one end of the junction; a read error may be the cause. This chain links TRBV7-9 with TRBJ2-5, with D hard to call. There are 15 residues in the CDR3. Germline assignment: CDR1 SEHNR and CDR2 FQNEAQ (reference sequence). Here the CDR3 reads CASSLAWRSQETQCF. DNA of the CDR3: TGTGCCAGCAGCTTAGCGTGGCGATCCCAAGAGACCCAGTGCTTC. Full variable domain (outside the CDR3, taken from reference TRBV7-9 and TRBJ2-5): DTGVSQNPRHKITKRGQNVTFRCDPISEHNRLYWYRQTLGQGPEFLTYFQNEAQLEKSRLLSDRFSAERPKGSFSTLEIQRTEQGDSAMYLCASSLAWRSQETQCFGPGTRLLVL.

This clonotype has a handful of counts. The chain carries TRBV7-2 and TRBJ2-3; D is possibly TRBD1 (5 bases). Germline V gene data show CDR1 as SGHTA and CDR2 as FQGNSA. V was clipped by 1 base and J by 14 bases, with 16 bases between them. There are 13 residues in the CDR3. This chain's CDR3 is CASSLDNQGPGYF. CDR3 DNA sequence: TGTGCCAGCAGCTTAGACAACCAGGGTCCAGGGTATTTT.

This clonotype was seen a handful of times. The chain couples TRBV6-1 to TRBJ1-1, with D perhaps matching TRBD1 (5 bases). Germline V gene sequence: CDR1 MNHNS, CDR2 SASEGT. The CDR3 contains 13 residues. V lost 7 bases, J lost 1 base, and 10 bases lay in between. Written as DNA, the CDR3 is TGTGCCAGCAACCTAGGGACGAACACTGAAGCTTTCTTT. The encoded protein is CASNLGTNTEAFF.

The V gene is TRBV20-1, the J gene TRBJ2-3; possible D gene TRBD1, 5 bases. This CDR3 region has 12 residues. The V gene's germline CDR1 is DFQATT and CDR2 SNEGSKA (reference sequence). V was clipped by 8 bases and J by 5 bases, with 14 bases between them. As DNA, the CDR3 is TGCAGTTCCCACTCGCAGGGAGATACGCAGTATTTT. Protein product: CSSHSQGDTQYF.

This clonotype occurred a few times. The CDR3 sequence: CASSLDTGVTEAFF. The CDR3 bases are TGTGCCAGCAGCTTAGATACAGGGGTCACTGAAGCTTTCTTT. The rearrangement joins TRBV7-2 to TRBJ1-1; 7 nucleotides line up with TRBD1. The V segment lost 1 base and the J segment 4 bases; nucleotides outside the gene matches: 3. The CDR3 consists of 14 residues. CDR1 and CDR2 from the germline V gene are SGHTA and FQGNSA.

CDR3 nucleotides: TGCGCCAGCAGCTTGGCCCAGGGGACGTACGAGCAGTACTTC. This sequence encodes CASSLAQGTYEQYF. This chain connects TRBV5-1 to TRBJ2-7; tentatively, D is TRBD1 (6 bases). CDR1 is SGHRS and CDR2 is YFSETQ in the germline V gene. V shed 0 bases and J shed 4 bases, with 11 bases lying between them. The length of the CDR3 is 14 residues. Full variable domain (outside the CDR3, taken from reference TRBV5-1 and TRBJ2-7): KAGVTQTPRYLIKTRGQQVTLSCSPISGHRSVSWYQQTPGQGLQFLFEYFSETQRNKGNFPGRFSGRQFSNSRSEMNVSTLELGDSALYLCASSLAQGTYEQYFGPGTRLTVT.